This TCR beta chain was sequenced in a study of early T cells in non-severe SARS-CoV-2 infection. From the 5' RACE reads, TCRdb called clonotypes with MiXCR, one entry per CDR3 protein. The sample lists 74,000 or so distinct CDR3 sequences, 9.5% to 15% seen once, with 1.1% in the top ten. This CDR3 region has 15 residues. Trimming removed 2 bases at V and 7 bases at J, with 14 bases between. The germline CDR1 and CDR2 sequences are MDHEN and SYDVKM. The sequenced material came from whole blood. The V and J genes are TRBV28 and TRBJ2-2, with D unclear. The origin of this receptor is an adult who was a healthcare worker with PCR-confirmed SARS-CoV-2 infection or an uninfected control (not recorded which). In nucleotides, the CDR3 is TGTGCCAGCAGTTTACCCCAGGCAAATAACGGGGAGCTGTTTTTT. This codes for CASSLPQANNGELFF.